In its sample, the clone carrying this T cell receptor beta chain was seen a few times. This CDR3 has 14 amino acids. CDR1 and CDR2 from the germline V gene are MNHNS and SASEGT. V dropped 3 bases and J dropped 1 base, with 6 bases sitting between them. Each CDR3 protein is one row after TCRdb ran MiXCR on the 5' RACE reads. The data contain about 450,000 distinct CDR3 sequences, 18% of them singletons. These data belong to a study of identical twins. The sample consisted of naive T cells sorted from blood. The chain employs TRBV6-1 and TRBJ2-2; unclear D gene. The sequence derives from a man aged 45-60 years in good health. CDR3: CASSEEWNTGELFF. For the CDR3, the DNA is TGTGCCAGCAGTGAGGAATGGAACACCGGGGAGCTGTTTTTT.